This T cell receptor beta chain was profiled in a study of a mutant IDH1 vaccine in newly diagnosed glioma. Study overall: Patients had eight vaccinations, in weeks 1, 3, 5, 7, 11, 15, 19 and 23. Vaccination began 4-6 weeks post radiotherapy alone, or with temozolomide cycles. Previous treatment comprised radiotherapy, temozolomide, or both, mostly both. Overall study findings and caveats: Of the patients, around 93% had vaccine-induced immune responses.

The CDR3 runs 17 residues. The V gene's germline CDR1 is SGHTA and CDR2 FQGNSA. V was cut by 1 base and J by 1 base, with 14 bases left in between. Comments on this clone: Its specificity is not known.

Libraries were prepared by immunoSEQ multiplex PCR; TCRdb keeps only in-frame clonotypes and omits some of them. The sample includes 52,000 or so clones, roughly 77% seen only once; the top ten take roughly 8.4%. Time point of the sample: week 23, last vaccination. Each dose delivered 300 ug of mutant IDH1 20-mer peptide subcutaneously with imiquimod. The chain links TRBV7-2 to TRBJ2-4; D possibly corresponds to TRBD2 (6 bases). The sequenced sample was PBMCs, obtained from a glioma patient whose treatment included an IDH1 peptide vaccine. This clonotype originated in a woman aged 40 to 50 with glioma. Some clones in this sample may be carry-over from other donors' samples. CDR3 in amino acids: CASSLVGGAGAKNIQYF. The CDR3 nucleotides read TGTGCCAGCAGCTTAGTTGGAGGGGCGGGGGCCAAAAACATTCAGTACTTC.